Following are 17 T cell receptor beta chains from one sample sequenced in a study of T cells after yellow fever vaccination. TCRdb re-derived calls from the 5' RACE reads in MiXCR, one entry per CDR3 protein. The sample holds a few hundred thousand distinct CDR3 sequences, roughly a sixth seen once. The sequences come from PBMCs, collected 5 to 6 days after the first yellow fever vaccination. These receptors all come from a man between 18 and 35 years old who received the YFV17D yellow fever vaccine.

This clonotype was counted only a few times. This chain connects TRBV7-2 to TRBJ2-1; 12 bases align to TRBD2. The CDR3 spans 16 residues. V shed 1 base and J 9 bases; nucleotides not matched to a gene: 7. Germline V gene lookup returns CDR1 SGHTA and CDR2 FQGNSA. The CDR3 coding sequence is TGTGCCAGCAGCTTAGTGCCTAGCGGGGGGGTAATTGAGCAGTTCTTC. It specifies CASSLVPSGGVIEQFF.

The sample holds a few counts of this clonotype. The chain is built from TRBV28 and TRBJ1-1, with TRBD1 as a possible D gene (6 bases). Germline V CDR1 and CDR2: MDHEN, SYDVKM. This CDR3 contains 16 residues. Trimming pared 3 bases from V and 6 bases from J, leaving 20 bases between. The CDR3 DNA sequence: TGTGCCAGCAGTTTCCCGCTCGGACAGAGGAGCGCTGAAGCTTTCTTT. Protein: CASSFPLGQRSAEAFF.

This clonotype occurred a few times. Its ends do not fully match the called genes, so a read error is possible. In DNA, the CDR3 is TGTGCTAGCAGCGCCGGGAGCCGAGAGACCCAGTACTTC. Encoded protein: CASSAGSRETQYF. The chain is built from TRBV7-7 and TRBJ2-5; possibly TRBD2 for D (6 bases). CDR1 is SSHAT and CDR2 is FNYEAQ in the germline V gene (reference sequence). CDR3 length equals 13 residues.

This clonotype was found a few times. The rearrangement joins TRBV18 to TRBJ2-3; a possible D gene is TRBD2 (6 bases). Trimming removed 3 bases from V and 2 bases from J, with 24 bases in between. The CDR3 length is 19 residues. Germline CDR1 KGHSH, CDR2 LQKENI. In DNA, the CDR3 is TGTGCCAGCTCACCCTCGCAAGGGGATAGCGGCCTCCCCACAGATACGCAGTATTTT. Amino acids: CASSPSQGDSGLPTDTQYF.

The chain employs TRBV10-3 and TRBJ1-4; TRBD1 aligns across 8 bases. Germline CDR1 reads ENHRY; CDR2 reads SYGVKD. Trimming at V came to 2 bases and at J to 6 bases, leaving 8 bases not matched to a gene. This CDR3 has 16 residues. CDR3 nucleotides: TGTGCCATCAGTGAGCGGGGTCAGGGGGCAGATGAAAAACTGTTTTTT. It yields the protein CAISERGQGADEKLFF.

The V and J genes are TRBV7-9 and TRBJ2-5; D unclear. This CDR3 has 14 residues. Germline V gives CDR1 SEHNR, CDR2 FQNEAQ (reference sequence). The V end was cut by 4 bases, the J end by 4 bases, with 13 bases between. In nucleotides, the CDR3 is TGTGCCAGCAGCTCCCTCCAGACCGGAGAGACCCAGTACTTC. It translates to CASSSLQTGETQYF.

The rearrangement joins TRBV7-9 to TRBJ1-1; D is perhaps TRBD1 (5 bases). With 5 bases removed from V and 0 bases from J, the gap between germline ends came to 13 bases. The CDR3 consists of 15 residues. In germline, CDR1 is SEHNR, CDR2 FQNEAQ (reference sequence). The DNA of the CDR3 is TGTGCCAGCAGCCCCTGGGGACGAATGAACACTGAAGCTTTCTTT. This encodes CASSPWGRMNTEAFF.

CDR3 loop: CSAHPAQGTYEQYV. Written as DNA, the CDR3 is TGCAGTGCTCACCCTGCGCAGGGCACCTACGAGCAGTACGTC. This chain links TRBV20-1 with TRBJ2-7; tentatively, D is TRBD1 (5 bases). The length of the CDR3 is 14 residues. Trimming removed 5 bases from V and 2 bases from J, with 16 bases in between. The germline CDR1 and CDR2 sequences are DFQATT and SNEGSKA (reference sequence).

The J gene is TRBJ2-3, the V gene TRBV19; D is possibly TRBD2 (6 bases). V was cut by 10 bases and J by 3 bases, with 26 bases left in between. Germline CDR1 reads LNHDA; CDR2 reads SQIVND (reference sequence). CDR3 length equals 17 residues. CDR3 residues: CATTGLGLLLITDTQYF. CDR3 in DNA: TGTGCCACCACAGGATTGGGACTCCTACTCATTACAGATACGCAGTATTTT.

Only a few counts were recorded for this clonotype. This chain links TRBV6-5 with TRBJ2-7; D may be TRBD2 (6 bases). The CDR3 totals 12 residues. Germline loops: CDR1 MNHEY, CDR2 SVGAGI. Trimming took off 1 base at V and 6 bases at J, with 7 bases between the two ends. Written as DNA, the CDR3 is TGTGCCAGCAGTTACTACGGGGGCGAGCAGTACTTC. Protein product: CASSYYGGEQYF.

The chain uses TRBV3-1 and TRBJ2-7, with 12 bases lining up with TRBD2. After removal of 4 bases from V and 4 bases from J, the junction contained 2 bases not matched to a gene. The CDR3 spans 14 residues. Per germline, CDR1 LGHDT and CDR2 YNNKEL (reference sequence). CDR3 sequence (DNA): TGTGCCAGCAGCCTCGGACTAGCGGGATACGAGCAGTACGTC. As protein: CASSLGLAGYEQYV.

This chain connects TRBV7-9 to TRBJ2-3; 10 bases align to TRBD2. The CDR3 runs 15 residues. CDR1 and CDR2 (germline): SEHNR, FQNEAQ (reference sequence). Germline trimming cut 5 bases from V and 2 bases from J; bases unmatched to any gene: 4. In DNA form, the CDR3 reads TGTGCCAGCAGCCGGCTAGCGGGGGACACAGATACGCAGTATTTT. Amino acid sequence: CASSRLAGDTDTQYF.

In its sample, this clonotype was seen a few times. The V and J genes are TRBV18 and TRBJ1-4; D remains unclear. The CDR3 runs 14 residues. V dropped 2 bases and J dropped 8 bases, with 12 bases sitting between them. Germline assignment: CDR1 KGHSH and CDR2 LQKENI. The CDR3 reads CASSPKAETEKLFF. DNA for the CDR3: TGTGCCAGCTCACCAAAAGCGGAGACAGAAAAACTGTTTTTT.

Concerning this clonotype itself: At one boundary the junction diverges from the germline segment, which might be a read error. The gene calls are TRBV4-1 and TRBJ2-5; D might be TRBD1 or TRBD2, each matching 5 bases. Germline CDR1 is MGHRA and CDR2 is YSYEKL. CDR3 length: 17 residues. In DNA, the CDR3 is TGCGCCAGCAGCCAAGATACGGGGACCCTATTGAAGGAGACCCGGTACTTC. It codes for CASSQDTGTLLKETRYF.

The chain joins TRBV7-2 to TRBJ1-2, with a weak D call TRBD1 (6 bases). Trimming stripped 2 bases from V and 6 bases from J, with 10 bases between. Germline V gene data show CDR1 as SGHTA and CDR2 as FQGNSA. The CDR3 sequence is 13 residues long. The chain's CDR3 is CASSLSGVHGYTF. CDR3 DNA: TGTGCCAGCAGCTTATCAGGGGTCCATGGCTACACCTTC.

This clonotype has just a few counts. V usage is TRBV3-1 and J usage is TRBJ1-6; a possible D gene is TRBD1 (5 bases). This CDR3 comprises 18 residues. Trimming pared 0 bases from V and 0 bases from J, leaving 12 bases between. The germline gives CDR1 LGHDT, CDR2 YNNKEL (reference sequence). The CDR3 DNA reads TGTGCCAGCAGCCAAGATCTAGGGGCTAGCTCCTATAATTCACCCCTCCACTTT. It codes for CASSQDLGASSYNSPLHF.

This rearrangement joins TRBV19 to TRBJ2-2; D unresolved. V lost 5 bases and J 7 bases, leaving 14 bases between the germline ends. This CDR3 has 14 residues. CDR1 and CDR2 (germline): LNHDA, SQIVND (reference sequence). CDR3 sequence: CASSPTTGNGELFF. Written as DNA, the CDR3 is TGTGCCAGTAGTCCGACGACTGGGAACGGGGAGCTGTTTTTT.